These T cell receptor beta chains were read from a single sample in a study of T cell changes during pregnancy in multiple sclerosis. Method: immunoSEQ multiplex PCR; TCRdb's copy keeps in-frame clones and lacks some. Seen here are more than 75,000 clones, about 95% observed once, and the top ten hold 2% to 3%. The material sequenced was peripheral blood, taken in the third trimester of pregnancy. The source of these receptors is a female donor with multiple sclerosis, enrolled in a pregnancy study. Both conserved end residues are part of each CDR3. A D gene is named only where the DNA matches it firmly. Clone sizes are given selectively: once, few, many, or a class where the clone is expanded.

j_call | v_call | clone_size | d_call | cdr3_nt | cdr3_aa
TRBJ1-1 | TRBV27 | . | TRBD1 | TGTGCCAGCAGTTTATTCGGGACAGGGGCCGGGAACACTGAAGCTTTCTTT | CASSLFGTGAGNTEAFF
TRBJ1-2 | TRBV28 | . | TRBD1 | TGTGCCAGCAGCCTGACAGGGTTGCCTGGCTACACCTTC | CASSLTGLPGYTF
TRBJ1-5 | TRBV18 | . | TRBD1 | TGTGCCAGCGCTCATGAGTACAGGGGGGACCAGCCCCAGCATTTT | CASAHEYRGDQPQHF
TRBJ1-2 | TRBV29-1 | . | TRBD1 | TGCAGCGTAGGCGAAGGGGGACAGGGACAAGATGGCTACACCTTC | CSVGEGGQGQDGYTF
TRBJ2-3 | TRBV10-3 | . | TRBD2 | TGTGCCATCAGTGGTGTCCGGACTAGCGGGGGTGGGTTCGGCCCAGATACGCAGTATTTT | CAISGVRTSGGGFGPDTQYF
TRBJ2-7 | TRBV14 | . | . | TGTGCCAGCAGGCAGGGGACCGAGCAGTACTTC | CASRQGTEQYF
TRBJ1-2 | TRBV11-2 | . | . | TGTGCCAGCAGCTTAGGGGCAGGGGACGGCTACACCTTC | CASSLGAGDGYTF
TRBJ2-2 | TRBV2 | . | TRBD2 | TGTGCCAGCAGTGAAATCAGCGGGGGGGCCGGCGGGGAGCTGTTTTTT | CASSEISGGAGGELFF
TRBJ1-3 | TRBV11-2 | . | . | TGTGCCAGCAGCGTCGAACTAGGCAGCTTCTCTGGAAACACCATATATTTT | CASSVELGSFSGNTIYF
TRBJ1-2 | TRBV9 | few | TRBD1 | TGTGCCAGCAGCGTCGAACCGGGACAGGGATCCTATGGCTACACCTTC | CASSVEPGQGSYGYTF
TRBJ1-2 | TRBV15 | . | . | TGTGCCACCAGCAGAGATCAAGGACTGGACGCCTATGGCTACACCTTC | CATSRDQGLDAYGYTF
TRBJ1-4 | TRBV7-8 | . | TRBD1 | TGTGCCAGCAGCCCAGGGACAGGGGGTGAAAAACTGTTTTTT | CASSPGTGGEKLFF
TRBJ1-4 | TRBV6-1 | . | . | TGTGCCAGCAGGGGGCACGAGACGGCTAATGAAAAACTGTTTTTT | CASRGHETANEKLFF
TRBJ1-5 | TRBV27 | . | TRBD1 | TGTGCCAGCAGATCTACAGGGGGTGGGCAGCCCCAGCATTTT | CASRSTGGGQPQHF
TRBJ2-5 | TRBV5-1 | . | . | TGCGCCAGCAGCCCGGGAGCGACGGAGACCCAGTACTTC | CASSPGATETQYF
TRBJ2-1 | TRBV10-3 | once | . | TGTGCCATCTTGCGGGACAATGAGCAGTTCTTC | CAILRDNEQFF
TRBJ2-7 | TRBV5-1 | . | . | TGCGCCAGCAGCTTGGTCCGGGGATACGAGCAGTACTTC | CASSLVRGYEQYF
TRBJ1-2 | TRBV7-3 | . | TRBD1 | TGTGCCAGCAGCTTAACAGGGGGCGATGATGGCTACACCTTC | CASSLTGGDDGYTF
TRBJ2-1 | TRBV5-1 | . | TRBD1 | TGCGCCAGCAGCTTGGTGTCCACAGGGGTAGACAATGAGCAGTTCTTC | CASSLVSTGVDNEQFF
TRBJ2-2 | TRBV6-1 | . | TRBD2 | TGTGCCAGCAGGAGAAGCCGGGAGGGCACCGGGGAGCTGTTTTTT | CASRRSREGTGELFF
TRBJ2-3 | TRBV1 | . | . | TGCACCAGCAGCGATCGGACTAGTCTAGATACGCAGTATTTT | CTSSDRTSLDTQYF
TRBJ2-7 | TRBV6-1 | . | . | TGTGCCAGCAGTGAAGAGGGGGGGAATGCCTACGAGCAGTACTTC | CASSEEGGNAYEQYF
TRBJ2-1 | TRBV5-1 | . | TRBD1 | TGCGCCAGCAGCTTGGCGGGCAGGGGGCCGTACAATGAGCAGTTCTTC | CASSLAGRGPYNEQFF
TRBJ2-7 | TRBV4-1 | . | TRBD1 | TGCGCCAGCAGCCAACCACAGGGGCGGCAGTACTTC | CASSQPQGRQYF
TRBJ1-1 | TRBV10-3 | . | TRBD1 | TGTGCCAGCACAGGGGACCCTATGAACACTGAAGCTTTCTTT | CASTGDPMNTEAFF
TRBJ1-5 | TRBV7-8 | . | . | TGTGCCAGCAGCTTAGCCAGCGGAAAGTATACAGGGAACCCCTTAGGGAATCAGCCCCAGCATTTT | CASSLASGKYTGNPLGNQPQHF
TRBJ1-1 | TRBV5-1 | once | . | TGCGCCAGCAGTACATACGGCGGGATGAACACTGAAGCTTTCTTT | CASSTYGGMNTEAFF
TRBJ2-7 | TRBV27 | . | . | TGTGCCAGCAGTAGGGCAGGGGAAGCCTTAGGTTACTACGAGCAGTACTTC | CASSRAGEALGYYEQYF
TRBJ1-2 | TRBV6-1 | . | . | TGTGCCAGCGGCGGGAGTGGCTACACCTTC | CASGGSGYTF
TRBJ2-6 | TRBV6-1 | . | . | TGTGCCAGCAGTGATTTGGGGGCAGCTGGGGCCAACGTCCTGACTTTC | CASSDLGAAGANVLTF
TRBJ1-6 | TRBV7-9 | . | . | TGTGCCAGCAGCTTAGCCGGCGGGGGCCGGGGTTCACCCCTCCACTTT | CASSLAGGGRGSPLHF
TRBJ2-3 | TRBV29-1 | . | TRBD1 | TGCAGCGTTGAGGGGACAGGCACAGATACGCAGTATTTT | CSVEGTGTDTQYF
TRBJ2-3 | TRBV5-4 | . | TRBD2 | TGTGCCAGCAGCTTGGATGGGGGGGGCACAGATACGCAGTATTTT | CASSLDGGGTDTQYF
TRBJ2-7 | TRBV6-5 | once | . | TGTGCCAGCAGTTTTCCAGGGCGGTCCTACGAGCAGTACTTC | CASSFPGRSYEQYF
TRBJ1-6 | TRBV13 | . | . | TGTGCCAGCAGCACAGGCCGGGGGGCACCCCTCCACTTT | CASSTGRGAPLHF
TRBJ2-3 | TRBV5-8 | . | . | TGTGCCAGCAGCGCCCGGGGATCTAGCACAGATACGCAGTATTTT | CASSARGSSTDTQYF
TRBJ2-1 | TRBV7-8 | . | . | TGTGCCAGCAGCCCATACAGGGATTACAATGAGCAGTTCTTC | CASSPYRDYNEQFF
TRBJ1-1 | TRBV19 | . | . | TGTGCCAGTAGTATCAGGAACACTGAAGCTTTCTTT | CASSIRNTEAFF
TRBJ1-2 | TRBV6-5 | . | . | TGTGCCAGCAATACGCCGGGACATCGGAGCTACACCTTC | CASNTPGHRSYTF
TRBJ2-7 | TRBV5-5 | . | . | TGTGCCAGCAGCTTGGGGCAGCGGAACCACTACGAGCAGTACTTC | CASSLGQRNHYEQYF
TRBJ2-1 | TRBV6-4 | . | TRBD2 | TGTGCCAGCAGTGACACCGCCTCCGGGGTGGGCCGGGGGGTGCAGTTCTTC | CASSDTASGVGRGVQFF
TRBJ2-5 | TRBV19 | . | . | TGTGCCAGTAGTATAGATCTGAGGGGGGGCCAAGAGACCCAGTACTTC | CASSIDLRGGQETQYF
TRBJ2-5 | TRBV21-1 | . | . | TGTGCCAGCGGGGAGATCCAGTACTTC | CASGEIQYF
TRBJ2-3 | TRBV5-1 | . | . | TGCGCCAGCAGCTTGGGGGGGACTTTTACAGATACGCAGTATTTT | CASSLGGTFTDTQYF